This T cell receptor beta chain was observed in a study of blood T cell repertoires in COVID-19. Study in general: Specimens from acute and convalescent COVID-19 originated in the United States, Italy and Spain. PBMCs, B-cell-depleted T cells, or T cells were the source of the cDNA or gDNA that made up the material.

Assay used: immunoSEQ multiplex PCR; TCRdb lists only in-frame clones, some missing. In the table there are 120,000 to 150,000 clones, more than 65% of which are singletons. The CDR3 has 17 residues. This receptor was obtained from a man aged 80 or over with acute or convalescent COVID-19. The sample consisted of peripheral blood. The chain has TRBV21-1 and TRBJ2-1; TRBD2, the D gene given by the table, was not confirmed from the DNA. TRBV21-1 corresponds to a pseudogene. The CDR3 nucleotides are TGTGCCAGCAGCTCTCGGACCGCGGGGAGCTCCTACAATGAGCAGTTCTTC. Protein sequence: CASSSRTAGSSYNEQFF.